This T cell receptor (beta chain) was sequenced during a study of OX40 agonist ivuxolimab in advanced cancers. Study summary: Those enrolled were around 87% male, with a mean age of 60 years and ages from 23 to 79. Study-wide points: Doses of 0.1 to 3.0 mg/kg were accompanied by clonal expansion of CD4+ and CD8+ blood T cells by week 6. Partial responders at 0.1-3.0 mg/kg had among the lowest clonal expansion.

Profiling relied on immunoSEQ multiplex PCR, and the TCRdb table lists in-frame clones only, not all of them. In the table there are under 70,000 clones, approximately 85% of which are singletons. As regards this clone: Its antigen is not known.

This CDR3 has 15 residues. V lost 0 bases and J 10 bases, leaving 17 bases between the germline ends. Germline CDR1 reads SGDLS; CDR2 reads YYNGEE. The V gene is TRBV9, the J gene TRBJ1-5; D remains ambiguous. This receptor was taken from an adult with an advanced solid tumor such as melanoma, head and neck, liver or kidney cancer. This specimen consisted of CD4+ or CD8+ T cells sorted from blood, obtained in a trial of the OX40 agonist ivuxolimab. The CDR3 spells CASSVEAEPQGPQHF. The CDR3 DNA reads TGTGCCAGCAGCGTAGAGGCGGAGCCCCAAGGACCCCAGCATTTT. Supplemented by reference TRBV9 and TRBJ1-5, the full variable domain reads DSGVTQTPKHLITATGQRVTLRCSPRSGDLSVYWYQQSLDQGLQFLIQYYNGEERAKGNILERFSAQQFPDLHSELNLSSLELGDSALYFCASSVEAEPQGPQHFGDGTRLSIL.